This T cell receptor beta chain was profiled in a study of shared clonotypes between healthy human individuals. The study, taken as a whole, reports: Compared with memory subsets, naive subsets generally had larger estimated richness.

The V and J ends lost 5 bases and 0 bases respectively, with 11 bases between them. CDR1 and CDR2 (germline): MNHEY, SMNVEV (reference sequence). The CDR3 spans 16 residues. In the sorted-subset replicate PCRs, 200 ng DNA, roughly 29,000 T cell genomes, was used. Sequenced by immunoSEQ multiplex PCR; TCRdb stores in-frame clones only, minus some. This table has some 1,900,000 clones, around 96% appearing once. The naive CD8 subset, CD45RO-negative cells positively selected for CCR7, excluded terminally differentiated effector memory CD45RA+ cells. Points on this clone: The antigen is unknown.

The clonotype originates from a man between 18 and 29 years old in good health. The chain joins TRBV27 to TRBJ2-6; D is undetermined. The source material was naive CD8+ T cells sorted from blood. The CDR3 DNA is TGTGCCAGCAGTCCCACGACCGTCTCTGGGGCCAACGTCCTGACTTTC. Translated: CASSPTTVSGANVLTF.